These 3 T cell receptor beta chains came from one sample sequenced in a study of T cell responses to AZD1222 COVID-19 vaccine. Clones were sequenced by immunoSEQ multiplex PCR, and TCRdb holds only the in-frame ones, with some missing. Of 120,000 or so clones listed, about 90% are singletons. The sample consisted of peripheral blood, taken on day 0 of MenACWY control vaccination. Receptors were obtained from an adult in good health.

Notes on this clone: At the DNA level, this CDR3 is encoded by other sequences in the same sample as well. This chain joins TRBV28 and TRBJ1-1; no clear D. V was clipped by 8 bases and J by 1 base, with 5 bases between them. The CDR3 extends over 11 amino acids. Germline-derived CDR1 and CDR2 are MDHEN and SYDVKM. The CDR3 reads CASLGNTEAFF. CDR3 nucleotides: TGTGCCAGCTTGGGGAACACTGAAGCTTTCTTT.

The chain carries TRBV6-6 and TRBJ2-7; D not certain. Deletions cut 5 bases from V and 0 bases from J, with 14 bases between. Germline values: CDR1 MNHNY, CDR2 SVGAGI (reference sequence). CDR3 length equals 15 residues. For the CDR3, the DNA is TGTGCCAGCAGTGGACCGGGCCAAAGCTCCTACGAGCAGTACTTC. Protein: CASSGPGQSSYEQYF.

The rearrangement uses TRBV28 and TRBJ1-1; tentative D call: TRBD1 (5 bases). The length of the CDR3 is 11 residues. The germline V gene has CDR1 MDHEN and CDR2 SYDVKM. The V and J ends lost 5 bases and 6 bases respectively, with 7 bases between them. The CDR3 loop reads CASSEQAEAFF. The CDR3 nucleotides are TGTGCCAGCAGTGAACAGGCTGAAGCTTTCTTT.